These 14 T cell receptor beta chains were all obtained from the same sample, sequenced in a study of T cells in Graves' hyperthyroidism and ophthalmopathy. Regions amplified from RNA transcripts were the TCR beta CDR3 regions. The TCR CDR3 first-round RT-PCR relied on the HTBI primer set. TCRdb independently ran MiXCR on the multiplex PCR reads; one entry per CDR3 protein. The table has about 420,000 distinct CDR3 sequences, around 13% seen once. The sample taken for sequencing was blood. Receptors were obtained from a young woman with Graves' hyperthyroidism.

The chain carries TRBV28 and TRBJ1-2, with a weak D call TRBD1 (6 bases). Trimming took off 7 bases at V and 8 bases at J, with 17 bases between the two ends. The CDR3 covers 13 residues. CDR1 is MDHEN and CDR2 is SYDVKM in the germline V gene. DNA for the CDR3: TGTGCCAGCACCTCACTGGGGGCTTGGGGCTACACCTTC. This encodes CASTSLGAWGYTF.

Only a few counts were recorded for this clonotype. V usage is TRBV5-4 and J usage is TRBJ2-7; D tentatively reads TRBD1 or TRBD2 (5 bases each). With 5 bases removed from V and 6 bases from J, the gap between germline ends came to 21 bases. The germline CDR1 and CDR2 sequences are SGHNT and YYREEE (reference sequence). The CDR3 length is 15 residues. The CDR3 spells CASSQSTGAISEQYF. The CDR3 bases are TGTGCCAGCAGTCAATCGACCGGGGCCATCTCCGAGCAGTACTTC.

This clonotype has ten or more counts. The V gene is TRBV27, the J gene TRBJ2-7; TRBD1 or TRBD2 may be the D gene (5 bases each). The germline V and J ends were trimmed by 4 bases and 3 bases, with 10 bases remaining between them. The CDR3 runs to 13 residues. Germline CDR1 reads MNHEY; CDR2 reads SMNVEV (reference sequence). CDR3 DNA sequence: TGTGCCAGCAGTTCCCCGGGGCTCTACGAGCAGTACTTC. It specifies CASSSPGLYEQYF.

The J gene is TRBJ2-1, the V gene TRBV9, with TRBD2 matching over 7 bases. The CDR3 is made up of 16 amino acids. Germline lookup yields CDR1 SGDLS and CDR2 YYNGEE. V lost 3 bases, J lost 4 bases, and 10 bases stayed unmatched. The CDR3 DNA reads TGTGCCAGCAGCGCCCCTGGGACTACAGCATACAATGAGCAGTTCTTC. Translating it yields CASSAPGTTAYNEQFF.

This clonotype was detected ten times or more. V and J are TRBV3-1 and TRBJ2-7; no definite D call. This CDR3 has 14 residues. V lost 1 base to trimming and J lost 6 bases, with 13 bases between them. The germline CDR1 and CDR2 sequences are LGHDT and YNNKEL (reference sequence). CDR3 nucleotide sequence: TGTGCCAGCAGCCAAGCTGGGGTAGGCGGCGAGCAGTACTTC. It encodes CASSQAGVGGEQYF.

This clonotype has a handful of counts. The V and J genes are TRBV5-1 and TRBJ2-3, with a weak D call TRBD2 (7 bases). The length of the CDR3 is 16 residues. CDR1 is SGHRS, CDR2 YFSETQ, per germline. Trimming removed 4 bases from V and 0 bases from J, with 15 bases in between. CDR3 DNA sequence: TGCGCCAGCAGCCTGGGGGGGCCGACTAGCACAGATACGCAGTATTTT. It yields the protein CASSLGGPTSTDTQYF.

The chain couples TRBV5-1 to TRBJ1-1, with 9 bases fitting TRBD1. V trimming: 4 bases; J trimming: 3 bases; junction bases outside the gene matches: 7. CDR1 and CDR2 from the germline V gene are SGHRS and YFSETQ. CDR3 length equals 15 residues. DNA of the CDR3: TGCGCCAGCAGCATCGGGACAGGGCTTTACACTGAAGCTTTCTTT. As protein: CASSIGTGLYTEAFF.

This clonotype was observed a few times. The chain links TRBV9 to TRBJ2-7; tentative D call: TRBD2 (6 bases). The CDR3 has 14 amino acids. Germline CDR1 reads SGDLS; CDR2 reads YYNGEE. The V gene lost 4 bases and the J gene lost 4 bases, with 15 bases spanning the gap. DNA for the CDR3: TGTGCCAGCAGCCCCGAGAGCGGAGGGTACGAGCAGTACTTC. This codes for CASSPESGGYEQYF.

The J gene is TRBJ1-4, the V gene TRBV27, with D hard to call. CDR3 length equals 15 residues. Germline V gene lookup returns CDR1 MNHEY and CDR2 SMNVEV (reference sequence). V lost 1 base and J lost 4, with 10 bases in between. This CDR3 reads CASSLFDGFNEKLFF. Here the CDR3 DNA reads TGTGCCAGCAGTTTATTTGACGGATTTAATGAAAAACTGTTTTTT.

This clonotype has ten or more counts. Written as DNA, the CDR3 is TGCAGCGTTGAAATGGCCGGCGGGGAGCTGTTTTTT. Its translation: CSVEMAGGELFF. The chain has TRBV29-1 and TRBJ2-2; D gene ambiguous. The V gene lost 2 bases and the J gene lost 7 bases, with 8 bases spanning the gap. Germline V gene sequence: CDR1 SQVTM, CDR2 ANQGSEA. This CDR3 has 12 residues.

This clonotype was counted ten times or more. The rearrangement links TRBV6-1 to TRBJ1-2; the match to TRBD1 covers 7 bases. Germline loops: CDR1 MNHNS, CDR2 SASEGT. This CDR3 contains 13 residues. Unmatched junction bases numbered 0, after V lost 3 bases and J lost 2 bases. Written as DNA, the CDR3 is TGTGCCAGCAGTGACAGGGGGAACTATGGCTACACCTTC. Its translation: CASSDRGNYGYTF.

This clonotype has ten or more counts. The V and J genes are TRBV6-2 or TRBV6-3 and TRBJ2-1; no reliable D call. CDR1 is MNHEY and CDR2 is SVGEGT in the germline V gene. The length of the CDR3 is 13 residues. Trimming shortened V by 2 bases and J by 4 bases, and 6 bases separated the two germline ends. The CDR3 bases are TGTGCCAGCAGTTACAGTAGGTACAATGAGCAGTTCTTC. Translating gives CASSYSRYNEQFF.

The chain couples TRBV27 to TRBJ2-5; no definite D call. The CDR3 contains 15 residues. The germline V and J ends were trimmed by 0 bases and 5 bases, with 13 bases remaining between them. Germline V gives CDR1 MNHEY, CDR2 SMNVEV (reference sequence). The CDR3 protein is CASSLSAANWETQYF. As DNA, the CDR3 is TGTGCCAGCAGTTTATCGGCTGCTAATTGGGAGACCCAGTACTTC.

The rearrangement joins TRBV6-1 to TRBJ2-5; D is possibly TRBD2 (6 bases). Germline lookup yields CDR1 MNHNS and CDR2 SASEGT. The V gene lost 6 bases and the J gene lost 7 bases, with 15 bases spanning the gap. There are 13 residues in the CDR3. In nucleotides, the CDR3 is TGTGCCAGCAGCCTTCGACTAGATGGGACCCAGTACTTC. This encodes CASSLRLDGTQYF.